This T cell receptor (beta chain) was recorded in a study of Ad26.COV2.S vaccination and SARS-CoV-2 variants (dated by TCRdb to about 2021). General notes on the study: Vaccine-arm donors came from COV1001, a multicentre, randomized, double-blind, placebo-controlled phase I-IIa trial of Ad26.COV2.S in healthy adults. Ad26.COV2.S was administered intramuscularly at a dose of 5x10^10 or 1x10^11 viral particles, either as one shot or as two shots given 56 days apart. Sequencing of the TCRbeta repertoire served to evaluate the specificity and breadth of SARS-CoV-2-reactive T cell receptors following Ad26.COV2.S vaccination. The TCR-sequenced set comprised around 32 samples: around 20 Ad26.COV2.S vaccine recipients, 5 placebo recipients and 8 SARS-CoV-2 convalescent individuals. Investigators did not know the trial group allocation while performing experiments and assessing outcomes. Trial participants were randomized into five groups of five, in which low-dose or high-dose Ad26.COV2.S was given once or twice, or placebo was given on both occasions.

The count of this clone is one. Its antigen is still unknown. No much larger clone is present one base from it, and per-base qualities are unavailable. Taken with the paper, the label for treatment or condition translates to: about 20 received Ad26.COV2.S at low or high dose, single or two shots; several received placebo; per-sample allocation not given. Repertoires of vaccine and placebo recipients were sequenced from samples collected on day 63 after the first injection. In Cohort 1b, 25 adults aged 18-55 years were enrolled at a single site in Boston, USA, between 29 July and 7 August 2020. Ad26.COV2.S consisted of a replication-incompetent adenovirus type 26 vector by which a prefusion-stabilized SARS-CoV-2 spike protein from the original Wuhan strain was expressed. What the work shows at the level of the full study, not this receptor alone: The study was not powered for comparison of responses between vaccine doses or regimens. After vaccination, spike-specific CD8+ and CD4+ T cell responses were reported to show substantial breadth. Non-spike TCR breadth was comparable between vaccine and placebo recipients, consistent with the vaccine containing only spike. According to the authors, total T cell responses may have been underestimated by the TCR breadth and depth analyses. Compared with placebo recipients, Ad26.COV2.S recipients showed higher spike-specific TCR breadth (P = 0.0014).

Between the V and J ends, shortened by 7 bases and 3 bases respectively, the junction contains 22 bases. For CDR1 and CDR2, the germline V gene lists SGHVS and FQNEAQ. Counted from cysteine to phenylalanine, this CDR3 has 16 amino acids. The retained sequence is limited to the CDR3, 48 bases, with the frame set at the first base. TCRbeta CDR3 regions were sequenced with the immunoSEQ Assay. After extraction, genomic DNA underwent amplification by bias-controlled multiplex PCR, followed by high-throughput sequencing. In the paper's pipeline: To quantify the absolute abundance of every unique TCRbeta CDR3 region, sequences were collapsed and filtered. T cell fraction was estimated by normalization of TCRbeta template counts to usable DNA, with usable DNA being measured through amplification of reference genes present in all nucleated cells. Repertoire TCRs were annotated as SARS-CoV-2-specific by exact matching of V gene, CDR3 amino acid sequence and J gene to a known reactive TCR set. MIRA supplied the reference SARS-CoV-2 TCR set, which was filtered for enrichment in COVID-19-positive ImmuneCODE repertoires so that public or cross-reactive TCRs were removed. Using the MIRA antigens, annotated TCRs were further analysed by specific ORF or by position within an ORF. Breadth was defined as the number of annotated unique rearrangements divided by the total number of unique productive rearrangements, and depth was defined as the summed frequency of the annotated unique rearrangements. TCR breadth was compared between groups using two-sided Wilcoxon rank-sum tests. Imported from immuneACCESS, the table was reduced by TCRdb to in-frame sequences with V and J called. These copies leave out some clones; in studies compared against another copy, an unresolved V gene accounts for under half, and the cause of the remainder is not known. Clonal size and the V and J genes are those of that table, whereas D and trimming came from the DNA. The sample records hundreds of thousands of clones, approximately 92% of which are singletons. In total, the top ten clones hold over 2.5% of the sample.

This chain joins TRBV7-8 to TRBJ2-7; the D segment could be TRBD2, given 5 matching bases. This receptor was identified in a person aged 18 to 59 who received the Ad26.COV2.S COVID-19 vaccine or a placebo. Source: peripheral blood, taken in a trial of Ad26.COV2.S vaccine versus placebo. This receptor has the CDR3 CASNPSNRDGYYEQYF. Read as DNA, the sequence is TGTGCCAGCAACCCTAGTAATCGGGATGGATACTACGAGCAGTACTTC.